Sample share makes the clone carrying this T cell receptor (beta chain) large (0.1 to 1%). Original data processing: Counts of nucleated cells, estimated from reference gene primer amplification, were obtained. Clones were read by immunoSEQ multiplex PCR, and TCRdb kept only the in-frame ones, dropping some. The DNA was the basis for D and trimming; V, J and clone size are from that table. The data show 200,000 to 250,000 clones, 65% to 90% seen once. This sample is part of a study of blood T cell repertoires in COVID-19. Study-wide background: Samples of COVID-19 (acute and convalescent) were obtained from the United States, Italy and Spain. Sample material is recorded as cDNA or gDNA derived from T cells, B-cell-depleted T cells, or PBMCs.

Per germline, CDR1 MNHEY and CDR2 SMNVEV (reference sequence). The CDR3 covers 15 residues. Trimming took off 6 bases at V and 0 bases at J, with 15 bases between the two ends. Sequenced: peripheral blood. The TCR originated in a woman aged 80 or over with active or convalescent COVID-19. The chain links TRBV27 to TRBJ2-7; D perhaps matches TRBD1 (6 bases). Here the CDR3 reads CASSRRTVLSYEQYF. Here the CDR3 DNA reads TGTGCCAGCAGCCGCCGGACAGTACTCTCCTACGAGCAGTACTTC.